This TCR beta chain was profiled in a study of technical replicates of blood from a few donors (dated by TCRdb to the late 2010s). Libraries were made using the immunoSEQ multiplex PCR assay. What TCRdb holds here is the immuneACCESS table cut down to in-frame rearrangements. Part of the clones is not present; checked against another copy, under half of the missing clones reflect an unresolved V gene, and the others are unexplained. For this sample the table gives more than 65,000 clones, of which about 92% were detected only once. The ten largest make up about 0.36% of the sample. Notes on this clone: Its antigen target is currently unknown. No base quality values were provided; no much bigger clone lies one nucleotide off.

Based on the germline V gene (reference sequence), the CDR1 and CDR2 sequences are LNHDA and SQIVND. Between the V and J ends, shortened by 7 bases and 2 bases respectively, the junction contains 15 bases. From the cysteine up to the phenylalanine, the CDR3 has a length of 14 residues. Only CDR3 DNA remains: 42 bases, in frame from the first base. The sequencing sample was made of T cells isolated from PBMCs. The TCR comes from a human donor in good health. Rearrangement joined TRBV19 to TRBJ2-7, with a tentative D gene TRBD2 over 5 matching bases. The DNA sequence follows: TGTGCCAGTAATTCTCCGGGGAGCACCTACGAGCAGTACTTC. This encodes CASNSPGSTYEQYF.